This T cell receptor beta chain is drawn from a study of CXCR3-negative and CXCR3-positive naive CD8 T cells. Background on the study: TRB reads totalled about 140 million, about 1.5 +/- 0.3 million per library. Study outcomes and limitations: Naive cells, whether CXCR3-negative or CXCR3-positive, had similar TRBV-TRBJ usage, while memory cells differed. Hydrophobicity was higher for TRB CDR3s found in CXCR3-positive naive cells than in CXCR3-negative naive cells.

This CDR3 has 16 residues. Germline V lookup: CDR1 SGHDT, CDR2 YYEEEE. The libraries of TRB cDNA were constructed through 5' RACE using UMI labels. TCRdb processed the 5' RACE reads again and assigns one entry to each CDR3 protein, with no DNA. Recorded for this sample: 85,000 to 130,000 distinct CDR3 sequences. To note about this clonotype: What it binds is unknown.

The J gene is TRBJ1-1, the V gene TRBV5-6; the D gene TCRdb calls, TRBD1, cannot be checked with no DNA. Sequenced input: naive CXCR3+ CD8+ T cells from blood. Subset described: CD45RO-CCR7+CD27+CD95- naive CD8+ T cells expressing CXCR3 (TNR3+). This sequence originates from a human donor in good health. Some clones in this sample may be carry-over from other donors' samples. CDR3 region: CASSLVGGRLNTKAFF.